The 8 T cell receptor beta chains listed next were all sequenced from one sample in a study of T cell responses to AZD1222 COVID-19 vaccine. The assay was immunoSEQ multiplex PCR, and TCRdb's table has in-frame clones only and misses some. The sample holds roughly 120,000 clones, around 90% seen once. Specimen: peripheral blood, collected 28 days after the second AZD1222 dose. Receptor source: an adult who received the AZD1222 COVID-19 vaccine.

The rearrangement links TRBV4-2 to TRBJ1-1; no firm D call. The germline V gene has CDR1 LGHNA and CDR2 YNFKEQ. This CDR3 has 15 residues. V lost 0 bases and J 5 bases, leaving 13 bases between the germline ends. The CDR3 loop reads CASSQDVGAGTEAFF. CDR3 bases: TGTGCCAGCAGCCAAGATGTCGGCGCGGGGACTGAAGCTTTCTTT.

This CDR3 reads CASSISPTGNTIYF. DNA of the CDR3: TGTGCCAGTAGTATCAGTCCGACGGGAAACACCATATATTTT. V is TRBV19 and J is TRBJ1-3; D remains ambiguous. Germline V lookup: CDR1 LNHDA, CDR2 SQIVND (reference sequence). V shed 3 bases and J shed 4 bases, with 10 bases lying between them. CDR3 length: 14 residues.

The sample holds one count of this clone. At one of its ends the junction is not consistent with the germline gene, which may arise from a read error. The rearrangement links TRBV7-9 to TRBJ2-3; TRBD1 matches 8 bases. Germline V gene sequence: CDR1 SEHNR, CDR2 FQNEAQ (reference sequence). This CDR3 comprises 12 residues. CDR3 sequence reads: CASSGGQGGPNF. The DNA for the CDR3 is TGTGCCAGCAGCGGCGGACAGGGCGGCCCGAATTTT.

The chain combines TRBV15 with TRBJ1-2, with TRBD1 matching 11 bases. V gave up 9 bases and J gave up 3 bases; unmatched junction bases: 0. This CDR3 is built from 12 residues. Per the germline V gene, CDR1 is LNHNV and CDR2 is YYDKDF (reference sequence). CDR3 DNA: TGTGCCACGGGACAGGGGGACTATGGCTACACCTTC. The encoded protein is CATGQGDYGYTF.

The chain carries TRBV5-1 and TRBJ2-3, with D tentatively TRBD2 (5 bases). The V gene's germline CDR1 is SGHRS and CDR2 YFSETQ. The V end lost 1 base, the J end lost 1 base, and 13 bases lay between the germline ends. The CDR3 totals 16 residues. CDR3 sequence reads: CASSLLGPGGTDTQYF. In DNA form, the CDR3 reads TGCGCCAGCAGCTTGTTAGGCCCCGGGGGCACAGATACGCAGTATTTT.

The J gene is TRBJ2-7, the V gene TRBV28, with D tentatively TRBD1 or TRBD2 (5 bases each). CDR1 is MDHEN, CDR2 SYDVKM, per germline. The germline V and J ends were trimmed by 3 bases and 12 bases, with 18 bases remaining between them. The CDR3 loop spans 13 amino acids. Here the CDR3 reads CASSFRGPNQWYF. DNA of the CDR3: TGTGCCAGCAGTTTTCGGGGCCCTAATCAGTGGTACTTC. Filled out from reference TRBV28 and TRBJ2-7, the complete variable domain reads DVKVTQSSRYLVKRTGEKVFLECVQDMDHENMFWYRQDPGLGLRLIYFSYDVKMKEKGDIPEGYSVSREKKERFSLILESASTNQTSMYLCASSFRGPNQWYFGPGTRLTVT.

CDR3 residues: CASSARTSGSLYEQYF. The CDR3 DNA reads as TGTGCCAGCAGCGCTCGGACTAGCGGGAGCCTCTACGAGCAGTACTTC. The chain uses TRBV9 and TRBJ2-7, with 13 nucleotides matching TRBD2. Germline V gene lookup returns CDR1 SGDLS and CDR2 YYNGEE. V shed 3 bases, J shed 3 bases, and the junction held 6 bases outside the gene matches. This CDR3 comprises 16 residues.

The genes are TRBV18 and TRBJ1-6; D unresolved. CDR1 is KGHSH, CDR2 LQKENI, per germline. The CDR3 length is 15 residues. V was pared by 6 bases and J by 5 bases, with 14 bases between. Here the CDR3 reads CASSSNGRNNSPLHF. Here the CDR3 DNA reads TGTGCCAGCTCTTCCAATGGCAGAAATAATTCACCCCTCCACTTT.